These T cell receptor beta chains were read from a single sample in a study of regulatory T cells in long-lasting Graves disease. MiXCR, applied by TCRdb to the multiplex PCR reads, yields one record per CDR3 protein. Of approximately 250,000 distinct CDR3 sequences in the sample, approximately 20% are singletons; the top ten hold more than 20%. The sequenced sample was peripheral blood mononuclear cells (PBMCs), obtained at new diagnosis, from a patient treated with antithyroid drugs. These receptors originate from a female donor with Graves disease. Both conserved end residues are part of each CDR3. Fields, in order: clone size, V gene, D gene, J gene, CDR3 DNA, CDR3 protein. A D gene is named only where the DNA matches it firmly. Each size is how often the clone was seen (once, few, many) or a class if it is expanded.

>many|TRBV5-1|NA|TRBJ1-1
TGCGCCAGCAGCTTGGCCGGAGGGGGGCGACTGAACACTGAAGCTTTCTTT
CASSLAGGGRLNTEAFF
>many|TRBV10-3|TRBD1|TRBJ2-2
TGTGCCACCGAGACAGGGCCGAACACCGGGGAGCTGTTTTTT
CATETGPNTGELFF
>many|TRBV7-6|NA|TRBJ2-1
TGTGCCAGCAGCTTAGGGCGGGACTCCACTTTGGTCAGCGGTGAGCAGTTCTTC
CASSLGRDSTLVSGEQFF
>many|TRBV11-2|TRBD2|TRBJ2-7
TGTGCCAGCAGCTTAGATTCCCTAGCGGGAGGGTTGGAGCAGTACTTC
CASSLDSLAGGLEQYF
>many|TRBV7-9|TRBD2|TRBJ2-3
TGTGCCAGCAGCTCAATTAGCGGGGAAAGGGCAGATACGCAGTATTTT
CASSSISGERADTQYF
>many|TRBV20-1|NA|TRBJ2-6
TGCAGTGCTAGAGATCAGATTCGAGGGACCTCTGGGGCCAACGTCCTGACTTTC
CSARDQIRGTSGANVLTF
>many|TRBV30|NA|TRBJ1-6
TGTGCCTGGAGTGGGGGCCCTTCGGACTCACCCCTCCACTTT
CAWSGGPSDSPLHF
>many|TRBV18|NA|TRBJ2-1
TGTGCCAGCTCACCACCGGGGGTGGATTCCTACAATGAGCAGTTCTTC
CASSPPGVDSYNEQFF
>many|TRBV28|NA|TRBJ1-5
TGTGCCAGCAGCTACCGACAGTTAAATCAGCCCCAGCATTTT
CASSYRQLNQPQHF
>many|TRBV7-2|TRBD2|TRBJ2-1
TGTGCCAGCAGCTTAGGGTTGGGAGGGGACGAGCAGTTCTTC
CASSLGLGGDEQFF
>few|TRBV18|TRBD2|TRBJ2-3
TGTGCCAGCTCTCCACCGGGACTAGCGGATACGCAGTATTTT
CASSPPGLADTQYF
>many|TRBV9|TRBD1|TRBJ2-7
TGTGCCAGCAGCGTTCGAGCCTTAACAGGGGACGAGCAGTACTTC
CASSVRALTGDEQYF